Listed below are T cell receptor beta chains from one sample, sequenced in a study of blood T cell repertoires in COVID-19. Measured with immunoSEQ multiplex PCR; TCRdb has only the in-frame clones, and not every one. The sample consists of about 310,000 clones, about 90% of them appearing once. Sequencing input: peripheral blood. These TCRs come from a woman aged 45-59 years who had recovered from COVID-19. Each CDR3 is given with its conserved first and last residue. The order of the fields is CDR3 protein, CDR3 DNA, D gene, J gene, clone size, V gene. D genes are given only for firm matches. Rows give clone size only sometimes, using once, few, many, or a class for an expanded clone.

CAAGGQETQYF	TGTGCCGCAGGAGGTCAAGAGACCCAGTACTTC	-	TRBJ2-5	-	TRBV6-5
CATSQANVLTF	TGTGCCACCAGCCAAGCCAACGTCCTGACTTTC	-	TRBJ2-6	-	TRBV24-1
CASSVRTGELFF	TGTGCCAGCAGCGTGAGAACCGGGGAGCTGTTTTTT	-	TRBJ2-2	many	TRBV9
CASSSTGSNQPQHF	TGTGCCAGTAGTTCCACAGGTAGCAATCAGCCCCAGCATTTT	-	TRBJ1-5	-	TRBV19
CASSQVISGASSYEQYF	TGCGCCAGCAGCCAAGTCATATCAGGGGCGAGCTCCTACGAGCAGTACTTC	-	TRBJ2-7	-	TRBV4-1
CASRRTGGSYEQYF	TGTGCCAGCAGGCGGACAGGGGGCTCCTACGAGCAGTACTTC	TRBD1	TRBJ2-7	-	TRBV27
CASSSTGAGRNQPQHF	TGTGCCAGCAGCTCGACAGGGGCTGGACGTAATCAGCCCCAGCATTTT	TRBD1	TRBJ1-5	-	TRBV6-6
CASRRDTDTQYF	TGTGCCAGCCGGCGGGACACAGATACGCAGTATTTT	-	TRBJ2-3	-	TRBV7-9
CASSLGRVFSDEQFF	TGTGCCAGCAGCTTGGGGAGGGTGTTCTCGGATGAGCAGTTCTTC	-	TRBJ2-1	-	TRBV5-6
CASSQVRAGAFF	TGTGCCAGCAGCCAAGTCAGAGCGGGAGCTTTCTTT	-	TRBJ1-1	-	TRBV4-2
CASSLGTGGKETQYF	TGTGCCAGCAGCTTAGGGACAGGGGGGAAAGAGACCCAGTACTTC	TRBD1	TRBJ2-5	-	TRBV7-2
CASSPSGAYNEQFF	TGTGCCAGCAGCCCTAGCGGAGCTTACAATGAGCAGTTCTTC	TRBD2	TRBJ2-1	-	TRBV3-1/TRBV3-2
CASSWGEGRQFF	TGTGCCAGCAGTTGGGGGGAGGGGCGTCAGTTTTTT	-	TRBJ1-4	many	TRBV12-3/TRBV12-4
CASSAEAGQGRGGYTF	TGTGCCAGCAGCGCCGAAGCTGGACAGGGGAGAGGTGGCTACACCTTC	TRBD1	TRBJ1-2	-	TRBV9